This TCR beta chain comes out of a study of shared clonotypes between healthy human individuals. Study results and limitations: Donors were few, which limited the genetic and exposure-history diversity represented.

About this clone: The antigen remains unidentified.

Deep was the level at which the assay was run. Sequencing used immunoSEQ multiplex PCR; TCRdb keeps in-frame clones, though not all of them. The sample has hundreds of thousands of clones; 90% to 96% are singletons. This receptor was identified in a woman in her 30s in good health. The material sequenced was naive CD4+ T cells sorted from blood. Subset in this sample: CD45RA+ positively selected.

The CDR3 region is CASSIRWDSLYNEQFF. The CDR3 DNA reads TGTGCCAGTAGTATACGGTGGGACAGCCTCTACAATGAGCAGTTCTTC. V is TRBV19 and J is TRBJ2-1, with 7 bases lining up with TRBD1. The germline V gene has CDR1 LNHDA and CDR2 SQIVND (reference sequence). CDR3 size: 16 residues. After removal of 2 bases from V and 3 bases from J, the junction contained 7 bases not matched to a gene.